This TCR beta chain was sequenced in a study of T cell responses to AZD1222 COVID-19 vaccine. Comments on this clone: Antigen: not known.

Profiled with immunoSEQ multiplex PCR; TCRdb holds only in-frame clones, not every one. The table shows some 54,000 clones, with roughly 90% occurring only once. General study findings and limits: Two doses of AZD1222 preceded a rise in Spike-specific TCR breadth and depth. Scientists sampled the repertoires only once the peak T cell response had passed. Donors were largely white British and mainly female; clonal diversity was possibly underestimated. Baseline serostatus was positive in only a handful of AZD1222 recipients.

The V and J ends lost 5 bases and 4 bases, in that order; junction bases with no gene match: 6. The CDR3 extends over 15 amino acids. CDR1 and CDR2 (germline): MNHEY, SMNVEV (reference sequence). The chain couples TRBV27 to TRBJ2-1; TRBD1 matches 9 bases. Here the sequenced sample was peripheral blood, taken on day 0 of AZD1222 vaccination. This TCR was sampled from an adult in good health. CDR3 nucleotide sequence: TGTGCCAGCAGTCAAGACAGGGGGAGATACAATGAGCAGTTCTTC. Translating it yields CASSQDRGRYNEQFF.